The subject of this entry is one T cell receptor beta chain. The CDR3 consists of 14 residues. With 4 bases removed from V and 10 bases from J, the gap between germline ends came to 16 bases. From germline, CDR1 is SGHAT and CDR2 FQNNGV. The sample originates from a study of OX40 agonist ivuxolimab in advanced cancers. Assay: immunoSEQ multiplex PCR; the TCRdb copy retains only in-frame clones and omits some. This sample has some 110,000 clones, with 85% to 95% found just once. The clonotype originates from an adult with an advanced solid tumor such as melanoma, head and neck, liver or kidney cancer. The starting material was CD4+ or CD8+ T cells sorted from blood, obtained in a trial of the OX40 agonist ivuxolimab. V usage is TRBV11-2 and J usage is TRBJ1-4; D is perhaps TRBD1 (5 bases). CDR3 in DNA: TGTGCCAGCAGCTATAATGGGGCGGGTGGAAAACTGTTTTTT. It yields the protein CASSYNGAGGKLFF.